These 27 T cell receptor delta chains originate from one sample sequenced in a study of gammadelta T cells in human blood. TCRdb fed the RT-PCR reads to CATT. The data show fewer than 900 delta-chain clones, 34% seen once. Sequencing used Vgamma9Vdelta2 gamma-delta T cells from infant blood. These receptor sequences come from a human donor.

By frequency in the sample, this clone is large. Within the sample, other DNA sequences also encode this same CDR3. V and J are TRDV2 and TRDJ3, with 9 positions matching TRDD3. The CDR3 extends over 21 amino acids. Losses at the gene ends were 0 bases for V and 2 bases for J; bases not matched to a gene: 13. The germline gives CDR1 GEAIGNYY, CDR2 EKD. This CDR3 is CACDTVRGILKNPWDTRQMFF. CDR3 bases: TGTGCCTGTGACACCGTACGGGGGATACTCAAGAACCCCTGGGACACCCGACAGATGTTTTTC.

Regarding this clone: A read error likely explains this, since a far larger clone differs by one base. The chain carries TRDV2 and TRDJ2; possible D gene TRDD3, 6 bases. No J gene was available from TCRdb, and it was assigned here by a germline match of the DNA. CDR1 is GEAIGNYY and CDR2 is EKD in the germline V gene. Trimming stripped 4 bases from V and 5 bases from J, with 19 bases between. The CDR3 length is 16 residues. CDR3 nucleotides: TGTGCCTGTGAGCACCTTACACTTGGGGATACAGCACAACTCTTCTTT. It encodes CACEHLTLGDTAQLFF.

A remark on this clone: A far bigger clonotype differs at one base, so this is likely a read error. The V and J genes are TRDV2 and TRDJ2, with 8 positions matching TRDD3. The J gene, absent from TCRdb, was called here by matching the DNA to germline. V lost 3 bases and J lost 0; bases outside the gene matches: 5. This CDR3 region has 16 residues. The germline V gene has CDR1 GEAIGNYY and CDR2 EKD. The CDR3 bases are TGTGCCTGTGACGTACGGGGGGATACTTTGACAGCACAACTCTTCTTT. Its translation is CACDVRGDTLTAQLFF.

Remarks on this clone: With a far larger clone one base away, a read error is the likely cause. The chain combines TRDV2 with TRDJ1; 9 bases line up with TRDD3. The V gene end was trimmed by 3 bases and the J gene end by 2 bases; junction bases not matched to a gene: 3. The CDR3 totals 14 residues. CDR1 and CDR2 (germline): GEAIGNYY, EKD. The CDR3 bases are TGTGCCTGTGACGTACTGGGGGAAACCGATAAACTCATCTTT. Translated, it gives CACDVLGETDKLIF.

This clone was seen only once. With only one base between it and a far larger clone, this is likely a read error. The J gene went uncalled, whereas the V gene is TRDV2; TRDD3 is the table's D call, not checked against the DNA. Per the germline V gene, CDR1 is GEAIGNYY and CDR2 is EKD. The CDR3 is 15 residues long. The CDR3 protein is CACDTAWWDTDKLIF. CDR3 bases: TGTGCCTGTGACACGGCCTGGTGGGACACCGATAAACTCATCTTC.

On this clone: A read error likely explains this, since a far larger clone differs by one base. The chain combines TRDV2 with TRDJ3; D call uncertain. TCRdb leaves out the J gene; it was filled in here by matching the DNA to germline. In germline, CDR1 is GEAIGNYY, CDR2 EKD. The CDR3 runs to 16 residues. The V and J ends lost 3 bases and 0 bases respectively, with 8 bases between them. CDR3 in DNA: TGTGCCTGTGACTGGGAGAGCTCCTGGGACACCCGACAGATGTTTTTC. Its protein product is CACDWESSWDTRQMFF.

This clone ranks as hyperexpanded. V is TRDV2 and J is TRDJ1, with 7 bases lining up with TRDD3. CDR3 length: 13 amino acids. Per germline, CDR1 GEAIGNYY and CDR2 EKD. J lost 5 bases, V lost 5 bases, and 7 bases had no gene match. Written as DNA, the CDR3 is TGTGCCTGTGTAAGTGTACTGGGGGATAAACTCATCTTT. Its translation: CACVSVLGDKLIF.

Details on this clone: A read error likely explains this, since a far larger clone differs by one base. The rearrangement links TRDV2 to TRDJ1; TRDD3 aligns across 7 bases. The J gene, missing from TCRdb, was assigned here through DNA to germline matching. The CDR3 runs 15 residues. After removal of 0 bases from V and 2 bases from J, the junction contained 5 bases not matched to a gene. From germline, CDR1 is GEAIGNYY and CDR2 EKD. The CDR3 here is CACDTVGIRTDKLIF. CDR3 coding DNA: TGTGCCTGTGACACCGTGGGGATAAGGACCGATAAACTCATCTTT.

In its sample, this clone is large. The chain carries TRDV2 and TRDJ2, with 13 bases matching TRDD3. Germline-derived CDR1 and CDR2 are GEAIGNYY and EKD. Unmatched junction bases numbered 7, after V lost 3 bases and J lost 4 bases. The CDR3 has 17 amino acids. The CDR3 DNA is TGTGCCTGTGACGTACTGGGGGATACGGTTCGGACAGCACAACTCTTCTTT. Its protein is CACDVLGDTVRTAQLFF.

This clone ranks as large. This chain joins TRDV2 and TRDJ2, with 7 bases lining up with TRDD3. Germline V CDR1 and CDR2: GEAIGNYY, EKD. The CDR3 has 16 residues. V gave up 2 bases and J gave up 0 bases; unmatched junction bases: 5. The CDR3 nucleotides read TGTGCCTGTGACATGCTGGGGGCCGCTTTGACAGCACAACTCTTCTTT. Its protein product is CACDMLGAALTAQLFF.

Relative to its sample, this clone is large. The chain joins TRDV2 to TRDJ2; 13 positions match TRDD3. Losses at the gene ends were 1 base for V and 4 bases for J; bases not matched to a gene: 11. The germline CDR1 and CDR2 sequences are GEAIGNYY and EKD. CDR3 length equals 19 residues. For the CDR3, the DNA is TGTGCCTGTGACACTTACTGGGGGATACGCGCCGATGAGACAGCACAACTCTTCTTT. Translated, it gives CACDTYWGIRADETAQLFF.

Note on this clone: With a far larger clone one base away, a read error is the likely cause. The genes are TRDV2 and TRDJ1, with 12 bases matching TRDD3. TCRdb leaves out the J gene; it was filled in here by matching the DNA to germline. The junction had 4 bases not matched to a gene; V was cut back by 0 bases and J by 0 bases. Germline V gene data show CDR1 as GEAIGNYY and CDR2 as EKD. The CDR3 consists of 17 residues. Written as DNA, the CDR3 is TGTGCCTGTGACACCGTCTGGGGGATACGTGACACCGATAAACTCATCTTT. As protein: CACDTVWGIRDTDKLIF.

With regard to this clone: A read error is the likely source, as a far larger clone sits one nucleotide away. The chain recombines TRDV2 with TRDJ3; D call uncertain. No J gene was available from TCRdb, and it was assigned here by a germline match of the DNA. Per the germline V gene, CDR1 is GEAIGNYY and CDR2 is EKD. The CDR3 contains 17 residues. This chain's CDR3 is CAGDTVRDSWDTRQMFF. The CDR3 nucleotides read TGTGCCGGTGACACCGTTCGGGACTCCTGGGACACCCGACAGATGTTTTTC.

By its share, this clone is large. The chain links TRDV2 to TRDJ2, with TRDD3 matching over 9 bases. With V trimmed by 3 bases and J by 0 bases, 4 bases remained unmatched. Germline assignment: CDR1 GEAIGNYY and CDR2 EKD. This CDR3 spans 16 amino acids. CDR3 amino acids: CACDVLGEALTAQLFF. The CDR3 DNA reads TGTGCCTGTGACGTACTGGGGGAAGCTTTGACAGCACAACTCTTCTTT.

This chain links TRDV2 with TRDJ3, with 10 bases that match TRDD3. The J gene is not listed in TCRdb, so it was assigned here from a DNA match to germline. After removal of 2 bases from V and 1 base from J, the junction contained 4 bases not matched to a gene. The CDR3 covers 18 residues. The germline CDR1 and CDR2 sequences are GEAIGNYY and EKD. The CDR3 loop is CACDILGDPSWDTRQMFF. CDR3 DNA sequence: TGTGCCTGTGACATACTGGGGGATCCGTCCTGGGACACCCGACAGATGTTTTTC.

Sample share makes this clone large (0.1 to 1%). The chain links TRDV2 to TRDJ3; TRDD3 matches 8 bases. Per germline, CDR1 GEAIGNYY and CDR2 EKD. The CDR3 length is 18 residues. The V segment lost 3 bases and the J segment 0 bases; nucleotides outside the gene matches: 6. CDR3 DNA: TGTGCCTGTGACTTACTGGGGGCAAGCTCCTGGGACACCCGACAGATGTTTTTC. Its translation: CACDLLGASSWDTRQMFF.

This clone showed up just a few times. A far larger clone is just one base off, so this is likely a read error. The sample has other DNA sequences that encode this CDR3 too. The chain uses TRDV2 and TRDJ1, with 13 bases matching TRDD3. V shed 2 bases, J shed 8 bases, and the junction held 7 bases outside the gene matches. This CDR3 has 15 amino acids. Germline V gives CDR1 GEAIGNYY, CDR2 EKD. CDR3 region: CACDILGDTGDKLIF. CDR3 nucleotide sequence: TGTGCCTGTGACATACTGGGGGATACGGGCGACAAACTCATCTTT.

Judged by abundance, this clone is medium-sized. The rearrangement uses TRDV2 and TRDJ3; 9 bases are shared with TRDD3. V lost 3 bases, J lost 0 bases, and 5 bases stayed unmatched. Germline loops: CDR1 GEAIGNYY, CDR2 EKD. This CDR3 comprises 18 residues. CDR3 amino acids: CACDLLGDASWDTRQMFF. CDR3 DNA sequence: TGTGCCTGTGACTTACTGGGGGACGCCTCCTGGGACACCCGACAGATGTTTTTC.

This clone was counted only a few times. The rearrangement uses TRDV2 and TRDJ3, with TRDD3 as a possible D gene (6 bases). Germline matching of the DNA provided the J gene here, since TCRdb leaves it blank. Germline-derived CDR1 and CDR2 are GEAIGNYY and EKD. The germline V and J ends were trimmed by 3 bases and 0 bases, with 11 bases remaining between them. The CDR3 totals 17 residues. The CDR3 here is CACDWGSSSWDTRQMFF. The CDR3 nucleotides read TGTGCCTGTGACTGGGGGTCCAGCTCCTGGGACACCCGACAGATGTTTTTC.

This clone is large in the sample. Other DNA sequences from this sample encode an identical CDR3 as well. V is TRDV2 and J is TRDJ1; 7 bases agree with TRDD3. With 2 bases clipped from V and 0 bases from J, the junction kept 2 bases outside the gene matches. From germline, CDR1 is GEAIGNYY and CDR2 EKD. This CDR3 contains 14 residues. The CDR3 spells CACDILGYTDKLIF. The CDR3 coding sequence is TGTGCCTGTGACATACTGGGGTACACCGATAAACTCATCTTT.

In its sample, this clone is medium-sized. The chain links TRDV2 to TRDJ2; 7 bases map to TRDD3. The CDR3 runs to 17 residues. The junction had 7 bases not matched to a gene; V was cut back by 1 base and J by 0 bases. Germline lookup yields CDR1 GEAIGNYY and CDR2 EKD. The CDR3 loop is CACDTVGGSALTAQLFF. CDR3 in DNA: TGTGCCTGTGACACTGTCGGGGGATCCGCTTTGACAGCACAACTCTTCTTT.

Concerning this clone itself: A read error is the likely source, as a far larger clone sits one nucleotide away. Distinct nucleotide sequences in the sample also encode this CDR3. J is TRDJ2 and V is TRDV2; 13 bases are shared with TRDD3. The J gene was not available in TCRdb and was assigned here by matching the DNA to germline segments. J lost 2 bases, V lost 2 bases, and 1 base had no gene match. Germline CDR1 GEAIGNYY, CDR2 EKD. This CDR3 is 16 amino acids long. The CDR3 DNA reads as TGTGCCTGTGACATACTGGGGGATACGTTGACAGCACAACTCTTCTTT. Its protein product is CACDILGDTLTAQLFF.

This sequence joins TRDV2 and TRDJ3; perhaps TRDD3 as D (6 bases). Matching the DNA to germline supplied the J gene, which TCRdb does not give. With 2 bases removed from V and 0 bases from J, the gap between germline ends came to 16 bases. In germline, CDR1 is GEAIGNYY, CDR2 EKD. The CDR3 is 19 amino acids. CDR3 loop: CACDKLGVKFSWDTRQMFF. DNA of the CDR3: TGTGCCTGTGACAAATTGGGGGTGAAATTCTCCTGGGACACCCGACAGATGTTTTTC.

About this clone: A far larger clone lies a single base away; this is likely a read error. This chain connects TRDV2 to TRDJ3; 10 nucleotides agree with TRDD3. The J gene was missing in TCRdb and was found by matching the end of the DNA to germline. CDR1 GEAIGNYY and CDR2 EKD come from the germline V gene. V shed 0 bases, J shed 0 bases, and the junction held 4 bases outside the gene matches. The length of the CDR3 is 19 residues. In DNA form, the CDR3 reads TGTGCCTGTGACACCGTGCTGGGGGATAGCTCCTGGGACACCCGACAGATGTTTTTC. Protein sequence: CACDTVLGDSSWDTRQMFF.

This clone qualifies as medium-sized. The rearrangement links TRDV2 to TRDJ2, with unresolved D. Per germline, CDR1 GEAIGNYY and CDR2 EKD. V was clipped by 2 bases and J by 4 bases, with 10 bases between them. The CDR3 has 14 amino acids. The CDR3 region is CACDIITRTAQLFF. The CDR3 coding sequence is TGTGCCTGTGACATTATTACTCGGACAGCACAACTCTTCTTT.

As for this clone: This sequence is one base from a far larger clone and is likely a read error. Other nucleotide sequences from this sample produce the same CDR3. This chain links TRDV2 with TRDJ1; TRDD3 matches at 9 bases. Germline matching of the DNA provided the J gene here, since TCRdb leaves it blank. V lost 0 bases, J lost 0 bases, and 13 bases stayed unmatched. The CDR3 runs to 19 residues. Per germline, CDR1 GEAIGNYY and CDR2 EKD. CDR3 sequence reads: CACDTVNLLGEPYTDKLIF. As DNA, the CDR3 is TGTGCCTGTGACACCGTAAATCTACTGGGGGAACCGTACACCGATAAACTCATCTTT.

Concerning this clone: A far larger clone is a single base away, which makes a read error likely. Other DNA sequences in this sample translate to the same CDR3. V usage is TRDV2 and J usage is TRDJ1; possibly TRDD3 for D (6 bases). The CDR3 is made up of 15 amino acids. Germline loops: CDR1 GEAIGNYY, CDR2 EKD. The V end was cut by 1 base, the J end by 3 bases, with 14 bases between. The CDR3 protein is CACDTVGIGSDKLIF. CDR3 sequence (DNA): TGTGCCTGTGACACGGTGGGGATTGGGTCCGATAAACTCATCTTT.